This T cell receptor (beta chain) was recovered during a study of T cells in Graves' hyperthyroidism and ophthalmopathy (dated by TCRdb to between 2018 and 2021). General notes on the study: Peripheral blood was sampled at the time of initial diagnosis, prior to any treatment. To identify distinguishing TCR V-J signatures, a discovery cohort of around 100 patients was used, comprising approximately 40 with Graves' ophthalmopathy and 57 with stable Graves' hyperthyroidism. Prospective prediction of ophthalmopathy was tested in an independent validation cohort of 18 to 20 hyperthyroidism patients and roughly 16 patients who later progressed to ophthalmopathy. The 75 to 100 discovery patients were randomly divided into training and test sets at a 7:3 ratio. Thyroid tissue and blood T-cell repertoires from several Graves' hyperthyroidism patients were also compared in the study. After sampling, hyperthyroidism patients received methimazole starting at 30 mg daily, and ophthalmopathy patients received high-dose intravenous methylprednisolone. The paper reports TCR Vbeta CDR3 sequencing of 130 to 150 peripheral blood samples: 43 ophthalmopathy, under 85 hyperthyroidism and around 17 progressor patients.

Stable Graves' hyperthyroidism was defined as no progression to ophthalmopathy during 18 months of follow-up. Hyperthyroidism patients were aged 18 to 65 years and newly diagnosed, with disease duration of less than 2 months. Any patient with an uncontrolled infection, another autoimmune disease, pregnancy or lactation was excluded. Diagnoses were based on clinical symptoms, serum thyroxine and TRAb, thyroid ultrasound and orbital computed tomography. PBMCs were separated from roughly 9.6 ml of fresh peripheral blood using Ficoll-Paque density gradient centrifugation. Total RNA was extracted using Trizol reagent, and RNA quality was assessed on an Agilent 2100 Bioanalyzer. This clonotype was found many times. Its antigen specificity is not known. One base away there is no much larger clone; base qualities are not given. General study outcomes and caveats: Sample size was not statistically predetermined, and blinding of investigators to group allocation was not performed. In validation, the model predicted progression to ophthalmopathy with 65% to 71% sensitivity and about 72% specificity, a median of 6.5 months before onset. Ophthalmopathy was separated from stable hyperthyroidism by a 13 V-J signature model, with 87.88% sensitivity and around 81% specificity obtained in cross-validation and 80%/75% obtained in testing. Blood samples also contained most of the expanded thyroid clonotypes (frequency above 0.001), which suggests that blood repertoires may reflect thyroid immune responses.

The TCR beta CDR3 regions were amplified from the RNA transcripts. The TCR CDR3 was subjected to a first round of RT-PCR using the HTBI primer set and the Qiagen OneStep RT-PCR kit. Libraries were constructed in a second round of multiplex PCR, after which size selection and purification were performed. Sequencing of the libraries was done on an Illumina HiSeq2000 using paired-end 100 bp reads. Concerning the study's data processing: SOAPnuke was used to process the raw data, removing reads that contained adapters or uncalled bases, had a mean Phred below 15, or lacked an exact match to the constant primer or identifier. COPE v1.2.5 was used to merge high-quality paired reads, and clonotypes were defined as unique nucleotide sequences. MiTCR v1.1 was used to align clonotypes to the IMGT TRBV, TRBD and TRBJ reference segments. Analysis was restricted to V-J combinations with a frequency above 0.0001, which covered roughly 99% of repertoires. The TCS score was defined as the ratio of F50 (clonal expansion) to E x V (chaos), calculated using BLOSUM62-based TCRdist between CDR3 peptides within each V-J. Welch's t-statistics and random forest reduced roughly 530 V-J features to 10 to 15, which were used in a naive Bayes classifier (R e1071). Using fastp trimming at Q25 and MiXCR clonotype assembly, TCRdb reanalyzed the public sequencing data and kept in-frame beta chains. Merged by CDR3 protein, the rows form single entries marked with the most common genes and DNA. For this entry, the V and J calls and clone size follow TCRdb and not the study's own pipeline. This sample comprises 300,000 to 350,000 distinct CDR3 sequences, about 20% of them detected only once. Together, the top ten hold under 55% of the sample.

Sequencing input: blood. This receptor was obtained from a woman aged 50 to 65 with Graves' hyperthyroidism.

Read as DNA, the sequence is TGTGCCAGCAGCTTGCAGCGGGCCTCGACCGAGCAGTTCTTC. Translated, this gives CASSLQRASTEQFF. The chain is made from TRBV11-1 and TRBJ2-1; the D gene is perhaps TRBD2, from 6 matching bases. As encoded in the germline V gene (reference sequence), CDR1 is SGHAT while CDR2 is FQDESV. V and J are truncated by 3 bases and 10 bases respectively, leaving an intervening sequence of 16 bases. The CDR3 goes from the cysteine to the phenylalanine over 14 residues. Only the CDR3 DNA is retained, 42 bases long and in frame from the first base.